Following are 6 T cell receptor beta chains from one sample sequenced in a study of T cell clonotyping in hematopoietic cell transplantation. This table comes from immunoSEQ multiplex PCR, and its TCRdb copy is limited to in-frame clones, with some not included. The sample consists of about 27,000 clones, around 70% of them appearing once. Time point defined: recipient sample about 28 days before transplant, after cytoreduction. The sequencing used peripheral blood mononuclear cells, collected before stem cell transplant. These receptors were taken from a middle-aged man with myelodysplastic syndrome. Some clones in this sample may be carry-over from other donors' samples.

This clone was counted only a few times. The genes are TRBV5-4 and TRBJ1-6; D not resolved. Germline CDR1 reads SGHNT; CDR2 reads YYREEE (reference sequence). The V end lost 4 bases, the J end lost 14 bases, and 25 bases lay between the germline ends. CDR3 length: 16 residues. The CDR3 is CASSPGDFPSIGALHF. The CDR3, as DNA: TGTGCCAGCAGCCCAGGAGATTTCCCCTCTATCGGGGCCCTCCACTTT.

The chain couples TRBV6-1 to TRBJ2-5; no clear D. Looked up from germline, CDR1 is MNHNS and CDR2 is SASEGT. With 2 bases removed from V and 4 bases from J, the gap between germline ends came to 8 bases. The CDR3 extends over 13 amino acids. This chain's CDR3 is CASSEWVRETQYF. The CDR3 nucleotides are TGTGCCAGCAGTGAATGGGTACGAGAGACCCAGTACTTC.

This chain connects TRBV7-8 to TRBJ2-7, with TRBD1 identical over 11 bases. CDR3 length: 15 residues. Germline V lookup: CDR1 SGHVS, CDR2 FQNEAQ. V trimming: 5 bases; J trimming: 0 bases; junction bases outside the gene matches: 3. CDR3 nucleotide sequence: TGTGCCAGCAGCCCGGGACAGGGGGGCTCCTACGAGCAGTACTTC. Translated: CASSPGQGGSYEQYF.

This clone turned up a few times. V gene TRBV25-1 combines with J gene TRBJ1-6; possibly TRBD1 for D (5 bases). V lost 4 bases and J lost 7, with 8 bases in between. The CDR3 consists of 13 residues. Germline CDR1 MGHDK, CDR2 SYGVNS. The DNA for the CDR3 is TGTGCCAGCAGTGGGGGGACGAATTCACCCCTCCACTTT. Translating it yields CASSGGTNSPLHF.

V usage is TRBV6-5 and J usage is TRBJ2-7; D might be TRBD1 (6 bases). The germline V gene encodes CDR1 MNHEY and CDR2 SVGAGI. This CDR3 has 14 amino acids. V lost 9 bases, J lost 0 bases, and 15 bases lay in between. The CDR3 region is CASRGQGSSYEQYF. CDR3 nucleotide sequence: TGTGCCAGTCGGGGTCAGGGGAGCTCCTACGAGCAGTACTTC.

This clone has only a few counts. The rearrangement links TRBV6-6 to TRBJ2-7; D remains unclear. Germline V gene sequence: CDR1 MNHNY, CDR2 SVGAGI (reference sequence). The CDR3 is 12 residues long. V lost 0 bases to trimming and J lost 1 base, with 1 base between them. CDR3 region: CASSYSSYEQYF. The CDR3 DNA is TGTGCCAGCAGTTACTCTTCCTACGAGCAGTACTTC.